This T cell receptor (beta chain) comes out of a study of cytomegalovirus exposure and HLA in healthy donors. A multiplex PCR was run with 60 Vbeta primers and 13 Jbeta primers. Only in-frame clones appear in the TCRdb table, and some are missing; sequencing was by immunoSEQ multiplex PCR. Of about 130,000 clones in the sample, around 8.5% were seen once. This clone was counted between two and nine times. Its target is unknown. The junction had 6 bases not matched to a gene; V was cut back by 8 bases and J by 4 bases. The CDR3 has 14 residues. Germline CDR1 LNHDA, CDR2 SQIVND (reference sequence). Notes on the study in general: Apart from CMV serostatus, no immune exposure information was available. Later on, a genetic analysis was performed. It linked a missense variant in DCLRE1C with V- and J-gene trimming of TCR beta. In a later analysis, donors in an Asian-associated ancestry cluster reportedly had fewer N-insertions in productive TCRs than the cohort mean.

The specimen sequenced was PBMCs. The gene calls are TRBV19 and TRBJ2-2, with 8 bases matching TRBD1. The source is a man aged 40-49 years in good health and CMV-seronegative. The CDR3 DNA reads as TGTGCCAGTTTGGACAGGGAAGTCACCGGGGAGCTGTTTTTT. This sequence encodes CASLDREVTGELFF.